This TCR beta chain was obtained from a study of T-cell memory formation after mild COVID-19. TCRdb independently ran MiXCR on the 5' RACE reads; one entry per CDR3 protein. The sample has over 350,000 distinct CDR3 sequences; around 24% are singletons. The CDR3 sequence is 13 residues long. Trimming took 4 bases from V and 7 from J; bases not matched to a gene: 6. Study outcomes and limitations: CD4+ contracting clones were mainly CM and EM; CD8+ ones, EMRA.

As for this clonotype: Its cognate antigen is unknown.

The clonotype was recovered from an adult woman who had mild COVID-19 (a few samples of this study predate the infection). Cell type and time point are not known. The material sequenced was PBMCs or a T cell subset sorted from them (not recorded which). V gene TRBV12-3 or TRBV12-4 combines with J gene TRBJ1-1, with TRBD1 matching 7 bases. CDR3 sequence (DNA): TGTGCCAGCAGTTCCTTGCCAGGGGGTGAAGCTTTCTTT. Translation: CASSSLPGGEAFF.